A single sample is the source of the 9 T cell receptor beta chains below, sequenced in a study of blood T cell repertoires in COVID-19. Clones were read by immunoSEQ multiplex PCR, and TCRdb kept only the in-frame ones, dropping some. The sample includes over 140,000 clones, roughly four fifths seen only once; the top ten take 4.5%. The sample consisted of peripheral blood. The receptors here all came from a woman older than 75 with active or convalescent COVID-19.

The gene calls are TRBV5-1 and TRBJ1-1; perhaps TRBD1 as D (6 bases). V gave up 2 bases and J gave up 0 bases, with 14 bases separating them. This CDR3 comprises 16 residues. Germline CDR1 SGHRS, CDR2 YFSETQ. The CDR3 loop reads CASSFFAQGLNTEAFF. CDR3 DNA sequence: TGCGCCAGCAGCTTCTTTGCGCAGGGGCTGAACACTGAAGCTTTCTTT.

CDR3: CASSQTVGYTDTQYF. For the CDR3, the DNA is TGTGCCAGCAGCCAAACGGTGGGCTACACAGATACGCAGTATTTT. V and J are TRBV4-2 and TRBJ2-3; D gene ambiguous. Germline assignment: CDR1 LGHNA and CDR2 YNFKEQ. The CDR3 totals 15 residues. V lost 2 bases and J lost 2, with 11 bases in between.

The CDR3 region has the DNA TGTGCCAGCATTCAGGAGGGGGCATCTGGGGCCAACGTCCTGACTTTC. This codes for CASIQEGASGANVLTF. This chain uses TRBV28 with TRBJ2-6; D might be TRBD1 (7 bases). Germline lookup yields CDR1 MDHEN and CDR2 SYDVKM. V lost 7 bases and J lost 1, with 14 bases in between. The length of the CDR3 is 16 residues.

The gene calls are TRBV25-1 and TRBJ1-5, with a weak D call TRBD1 (5 bases). The CDR3 runs 13 residues. V was shortened by 8 bases and J by 3 bases, with 11 bases between the two germline ends. Germline CDR1 MGHDK, CDR2 SYGVNS. CDR3 amino acids: CASGGGTNQPQHF. For the CDR3, the DNA is TGTGCCAGCGGGGGGGGGACCAATCAGCCCCAGCATTTT.

The rearrangement joins TRBV11-2 to TRBJ2-2; D is possibly TRBD1 (5 bases). V was trimmed by 1 base and J by 3 bases, leaving 15 bases between them. The V gene's germline CDR1 is SGHAT and CDR2 FQNNGV. The CDR3 extends over 17 amino acids. The DNA of the CDR3 is TGTGCCAGCAGCTTAGTGATTGGCAGGGCGGACACCGGGGAGCTGTTTTTT. This gives the protein CASSLVIGRADTGELFF.

The CDR3 sequence is CASSQRETQYF. Here the CDR3 DNA reads TGTGCCAGCAGCCAGCGGGAGACCCAGTACTTC. This rearrangement joins TRBV3-1 (or the pseudogene TRBV3-2) to TRBJ2-5; no clear D gene. Germline V gene sequence: CDR1 LGHDT, CDR2 YNNKEL (reference sequence). CDR3 length: 11 residues. Trimming removed 3 bases from V and 5 bases from J, with 4 bases in between.

This clone was observed a single time. The chain is built from TRBV11-2 and TRBJ1-1; the D gene is possibly TRBD1 (5 bases). The V end was cut by 5 bases, the J end by 10 bases, with 32 bases between. Germline CDR1 is SGHAT and CDR2 is FQNNGV. CDR3 length: 18 residues. CDR3 coding DNA: TGTGCCAGCAGCCTAGGGGAAGCGGCGGGGATGGAAGGGAAGGTAGCTTTCTTT. Translated, it gives CASSLGEAAGMEGKVAFF.

This chain uses TRBV28 with TRBJ2-7; TRBD2 is a possible D gene (7 bases). CDR3 length: 15 residues. Per the germline V gene, CDR1 is MDHEN and CDR2 is SYDVKM. With 2 bases removed from V and 1 base from J, the gap between germline ends came to 12 bases. The CDR3 protein is CASSLQGGGSYEQYF. CDR3 coding DNA: TGTGCCAGCAGTTTACAAGGGGGGGGGTCCTACGAGCAGTACTTC.

This clone has just a few counts. This rearrangement joins TRBV4-1 to TRBJ1-4, with TRBD1 matching over 8 bases. Germline V gives CDR1 MGHRA, CDR2 YSYEKL. The CDR3 sequence is 16 residues long. V lost 5 bases and J lost 4; bases outside the gene matches: 9. The CDR3 loop reads CASSVAEGTGNEKLFF. As DNA, the CDR3 is TGCGCCAGCAGCGTTGCTGAGGGGACAGGTAATGAAAAACTGTTTTTT.